These 28 T cell receptor beta chains share one sample of origin, sequenced in a study of preoperative IRX-2 immunotherapy in early breast cancer. Sequenced by immunoSEQ multiplex PCR; TCRdb stores in-frame clones only, minus some. Of 11,000 or so clones in the sample, 80% to 85% were seen once. Treatment here: preoperative locoregional IRX-2 cytokine immunotherapy. The material sequenced was lymph node tissue, taken before IRX-2 immunotherapy. The receptors come from a human donor with breast cancer.

This clone was detected once. The chain is built from TRBV14 and TRBJ1-1; no definite D call. The ends were cut back, 1 base at V and 3 bases at J, with 6 bases in the middle. This CDR3 is built from 13 residues. Germline loops: CDR1 SGHDN, CDR2 FVKESK. The CDR3 bases are TGTGCCAGCAGCCAAGCAGCTTACACTGAAGCTTTCTTT. This sequence encodes CASSQAAYTEAFF.

The sample holds a few counts of this clone. The chain has TRBV28 and TRBJ1-5; 10 nucleotides match TRBD1. The CDR3 extends over 17 amino acids. CDR1 and CDR2 from the germline V gene are MDHEN and SYDVKM. The junction had 12 bases not matched to a gene; V was cut back by 6 bases and J by 4 bases. CDR3 DNA sequence: TGTGCCAGCAGGGACGGGACAGGGGCTACTTCAAATCAGCCCCAGCATTTT. It is translated as CASRDGTGATSNQPQHF.

The rearrangement joins TRBV18 to TRBJ2-7, with D possibly TRBD1 on 5 matching bases. The V gene's germline CDR1 is KGHSH and CDR2 LQKENI. The CDR3 is 15 amino acids. The V end was cut by 2 bases, the J end by 5 bases, with 16 bases between. CDR3 residues: CASSPRTPRVNEQYF. Written as DNA, the CDR3 is TGTGCCAGCTCACCAAGGACCCCCAGGGTTAACGAGCAGTACTTC.

This clone was detected only a few times. The rearrangement joins TRBV7-6 to TRBJ2-7, with 10 bases aligning to TRBD1. Trimming removed 5 bases from V and 2 bases from J; junction bases left unmatched: 6. The CDR3 has 15 amino acids. Germline-derived CDR1 and CDR2 are SGHVS and FNYEAQ. The CDR3 coding sequence is TGTGCCAGCAGCCTTGACAGGGGGCGCGCCTACGAGCAGTACTTC. This sequence encodes CASSLDRGRAYEQYF. Using reference TRBV7-6 and TRBJ2-7 for the parts outside the CDR3, the full variable domain is GAGVSQSPRYKVTKRGQDVALRCDPISGHVSLYWYRQALGQGPEFLTYFNYEAQQDKSGLPNDRFSAERPEGSISTLTIQRTEQRDSAMYRCASSLDRGRAYEQYFGPGTRLTVT.

This clone occurred a few times. This rearrangement joins TRBV11-3 to TRBJ1-5, with 8 bases fitting TRBD1. The junction had 8 bases not matched to a gene; V was cut back by 5 bases and J by 2 bases. The CDR3 consists of 16 residues. From germline, CDR1 is SGHNT and CDR2 YENEEA. CDR3 region: CASSKTGDGGNQPQHF. CDR3 coding DNA: TGTGCCAGCAGCAAGACAGGGGATGGTGGCAATCAGCCCCAGCATTTT.

The genes are TRBV28 and TRBJ1-2; 9 bases are a match to TRBD1. This CDR3 region has 14 residues. V shed 4 bases, J shed 4 bases, and the junction held 4 bases outside the gene matches. The germline V gene encodes CDR1 MDHEN and CDR2 SYDVKM. DNA of the CDR3: TGTGCCAGCAGTTCCCGGGACAGGGCCTATGGCTACACCTTC. Its protein is CASSSRDRAYGYTF.

This sequence joins TRBV28 and TRBJ2-6, with TRBD1 as a possible D gene (5 bases). V was cut by 4 bases and J by 4 bases, with 17 bases left in between. The CDR3 sequence is 17 residues long. Germline V lookup: CDR1 MDHEN, CDR2 SYDVKM. The CDR3 protein is CASSSASRGFGANVLTF. The CDR3 region has the DNA TGTGCCAGCAGTTCAGCCTCTAGGGGATTCGGGGCCAACGTCCTGACTTTC.

The V and J genes are TRBV6-8 and TRBJ1-2, with D tentatively TRBD1 (6 bases). V was pared by 2 bases and J by 4 bases, with 11 bases between. Germline loops: CDR1 MNHGY, CDR2 SAAAGT. This CDR3 has 14 residues. CDR3 residues: CASSYEGGGYGYTF. Written as DNA, the CDR3 is TGTGCCAGCAGTTACGAAGGGGGTGGCTATGGCTACACCTTC.

V and J are TRBV19 and TRBJ2-4; weak D call: TRBD2 (5 bases). V shed 11 bases and J shed 9 bases, with 26 bases lying between them. The length of the CDR3 is 15 residues. Germline CDR1 reads LNHDA; CDR2 reads SQIVND (reference sequence). CDR3 sequence: CASNLGPGRDSIQYF. CDR3 DNA: TGTGCCTCGAACCTAGGACCGGGTCGGGATAGCATTCAGTACTTC.

The rearrangement links TRBV28 to TRBJ2-7; tentative D call: TRBD2 (6 bases). The CDR3 has 13 amino acids. Germline V gene data show CDR1 as MDHEN and CDR2 as SYDVKM. Trimming cost V 7 bases and J 3 bases, with 13 bases left between them. CDR3 residues: CASKNGGDYEQYF. In DNA form, the CDR3 reads TGTGCCAGCAAGAATGGAGGGGACTACGAGCAGTACTTC.

This clone showed up just a few times. J is TRBJ1-3 and V is TRBV19; D gene unclear. The germline V gene encodes CDR1 LNHDA and CDR2 SQIVND (reference sequence). V lost 6 bases to trimming and J lost 0 bases, with 12 bases between them. The CDR3 extends over 15 amino acids. The CDR3, as DNA: TGTGCCAGTAGCGATAGGCTTCCCTCTGGAAACACCATATATTTT. Its translation is CASSDRLPSGNTIYF.

This chain joins TRBV12-5 and TRBJ2-1, with TRBD2 matching over 15 bases. Germline assignment: CDR1 LGHNT and CDR2 FRNRAP. The CDR3 totals 18 residues. Written as DNA, the CDR3 is TGTGCCAGCCAGACAGGGACTAGCGGGAGGAGCTCCTACAATGAGCAGTTCTTC. Protein: CASQTGTSGRSSYNEQFF.

The chain employs TRBV6-8 and TRBJ1-2; D gene uncertain. The V end was cut by 7 bases, the J end by 0 bases, with 15 bases between. The CDR3 has 15 amino acids. Looked up from germline, CDR1 is MNHGY and CDR2 is SAAAGT. DNA of the CDR3: TGTGCCAGCACCCGCCCTAACCGAGCTAACTATGGCTACACCTTC. The encoded protein is CASTRPNRANYGYTF.

The V and J genes are TRBV30 and TRBJ2-5; no definite D call. The CDR3 sequence is 13 residues long. V was shortened by 7 bases and J by 5 bases, with 17 bases between the two germline ends. Germline V gene sequence: CDR1 GTSNPN, CDR2 SVGIG (reference sequence). Here the CDR3 DNA reads TGTGCCTCCCTTGGACCCCCGAAGGAGACCCAGTACTTC. It yields the protein CASLGPPKETQYF. Full variable domain (rest looked up from reference TRBV30 and TRBJ2-5): SQTIHQWPATLVQPVGSPLSLECTVEGTSNPNLYWYRQAAGRGLQLLFYSVGIGQISSEVPQNLSASRPQDRQFILSSKKLLLSDSGFYLCASLGPPKETQYFGPGTRLLVL.

The chain combines TRBV11-3 with TRBJ1-5, with D possibly being TRBD1 (5 bases). CDR1 is SGHNT, CDR2 YENEEA, per germline. V lost 4 bases to trimming and J lost 2 bases, with 12 bases between them. This CDR3 region has 15 residues. The CDR3 nucleotides read TGTGCCAGCAGCTCCCCCCAAGGGGGCAATCAGCCCCAGCATTTT. This encodes CASSSPQGGNQPQHF.

This clone was seen only a few times. The chain is built from TRBV29-1 and TRBJ2-3; D gene ambiguous. The CDR3 spans 12 residues. Germline values: CDR1 SQVTM, CDR2 ANQGSEA. With 6 bases removed from V and 6 bases from J, the gap between germline ends came to 13 bases. The CDR3 protein is CSVPTRADTQYF. DNA for the CDR3: TGCAGCGTCCCCACCCGGGCGGATACGCAGTATTTT.

This rearrangement joins TRBV10-2 to TRBJ1-5; TRBD1 matches at 7 bases. Germline V gene data show CDR1 as WSHSY and CDR2 as SAAADI. The ends lost 5 bases at V and 0 bases at J; junction bases unmatched: 7. The CDR3 runs 16 residues. The CDR3 DNA is TGCGCCAGCAGTAGGGGAACAGGGGATAGCAATCAGCCCCAGCATTTT. Its protein product is CASSRGTGDSNQPQHF.

This clone was counted between two and nine times. The chain recombines TRBV12-5 with TRBJ2-1, with TRBD1 matching 9 bases. This CDR3 is 16 amino acids long. In germline, CDR1 is LGHNT, CDR2 FRNRAP. The CDR3 DNA is TGTGCCAGCACCGATGGGTCAGGGACAGGGCCCGGTGAGCAGTTCTTC. Amino acid sequence: CASTDGSGTGPGEQFF.

The sample holds a few counts of this clone. The chain carries TRBV6-8 and TRBJ2-1; D call uncertain. V gave up 10 bases and J gave up 0 bases, with 13 bases separating them. The germline V gene encodes CDR1 MNHGY and CDR2 SAAAGT. The CDR3 is made up of 14 amino acids. CDR3 amino acids: CAIRRASSYNEQFF. The CDR3 bases are TGTGCCATCAGACGGGCAAGCTCCTACAATGAGCAGTTCTTC.

The gene calls are TRBV6-8 and TRBJ1-1, with D perhaps matching TRBD1 (5 bases). Germline assignment: CDR1 MNHGY and CDR2 SAAAGT. The CDR3 is made up of 14 amino acids. V was clipped by 6 bases and J by 5 bases, with 16 bases between them. The CDR3 DNA is TGTGCCAGCAGGGGTAGACGGGGGATTACTGAAGCTTTCTTT. Translating gives CASRGRRGITEAFF.

This clone has just a few counts. The chain carries TRBV19 and TRBJ2-2, with D tentatively TRBD1 (6 bases). Germline V gene lookup returns CDR1 LNHDA and CDR2 SQIVND (reference sequence). The V end was cut by 4 bases, the J end by 6 bases, with 12 bases between. This CDR3 is 14 amino acids long. CDR3 region: CASSTRQEAGELFF. The CDR3 nucleotides read TGTGCCAGTAGTACTAGACAGGAGGCCGGGGAGCTGTTTTTT.

CDR3 bases: TGTGCCAGTAGTACCGCCGGGAGCGGGAGAAACACCGGGGAGCTGTTTTTT. Its protein is CASSTAGSGRNTGELFF. The chain combines TRBV19 with TRBJ2-2, with 8 bases identical to TRBD2. Germline V lookup: CDR1 LNHDA, CDR2 SQIVND (reference sequence). The CDR3 has 17 residues. The V and J ends lost 4 bases and 2 bases, in that order; junction bases with no gene match: 9.

The rearrangement joins TRBV5-1 to TRBJ1-1; possible D gene TRBD1, 6 bases. The CDR3 runs to 14 residues. Germline CDR1 is SGHRS and CDR2 is YFSETQ. The V gene lost 0 bases and the J gene lost 6 bases, with 12 bases spanning the gap. CDR3 nucleotides: TGCGCCAGCAGCTTGGTGGCAGGGGCCGCTGAAGCTTTCTTT. Its protein is CASSLVAGAAEAFF.

The gene calls are TRBV10-2 and TRBJ1-1; D uncertain. This CDR3 has 12 residues. The germline V gene has CDR1 WSHSY and CDR2 SAAADI. Trimming shortened V by 3 bases and J by 2 bases, and 4 bases separated the two germline ends. The DNA of the CDR3 is TGCGCCAGCAGTGACCCCAACACTGAAGCTTTCTTT. Its translation is CASSDPNTEAFF.

This rearrangement joins TRBV19 to TRBJ1-1, with D possibly TRBD1 on 5 matching bases. CDR1 and CDR2 from the germline V gene are LNHDA and SQIVND (reference sequence). CDR3 length: 15 residues. V lost 6 bases and J lost 6, with 20 bases in between. For the CDR3, the DNA is TGTGCCAGTAGCGCCGGGGAGGGACGAATCGCTGAAGCTTTCTTT. The encoded protein is CASSAGEGRIAEAFF.

V and J are TRBV28 and TRBJ2-3, with D uncertain. Trimming removed 7 bases at V and 4 bases at J, with 9 bases between. Germline V gives CDR1 MDHEN, CDR2 SYDVKM. This CDR3 comprises 12 residues. Here the CDR3 DNA reads TGTGCCAGCACCCTATATCCAGATACGCAGTATTTT. It translates to CASTLYPDTQYF.

The chain recombines TRBV30 with TRBJ1-2, with 7 positions matching TRBD1. The ends lost 4 bases at V and 5 bases at J; junction bases unmatched: 10. CDR1 and CDR2 (germline): GTSNPN, SVGIG (reference sequence). The CDR3 consists of 14 residues. In nucleotides, the CDR3 is TGTGCCTGGACAGGGACAGCCCTTGGTTATGGCTACACCTTC. This translates into CAWTGTALGYGYTF.

V is TRBV23-1 and J is TRBJ2-1, with 12 nucleotides matching TRBD2. TRBV23-1 is placed among ORFs of uncertain function. V gave up 6 bases and J gave up 7 bases; unmatched junction bases: 16. CDR3 size: 18 residues. The DNA for the CDR3 is TGCGCCAGCAGCTCCCTTCGACTAGCGGGAGTTTTAGGTAATGAGCAGTTCTTC. Amino acid sequence: CASSSLRLAGVLGNEQFF.